The rows below give T cell receptor beta chains drawn from one sample of a study of spatial heterogeneity in lung cancer. TCRdb passed the 5' RACE reads through MiXCR, listing each CDR3 protein once. The sample includes roughly 5,300 distinct CDR3 sequences, around 7.7% of them seen just once. This sample comprised lung tumor tissue, obtained at surgery. Source of these receptors: a female donor with early-stage non-small cell lung cancer. CDR3s include the opening cysteine and the closing phenylalanine or tryptophan. A D gene is named only where the DNA matches it firmly. Some rows have no size entry. The others give once, few or many, or a class for an expanded clone.

CDR3 protein	CDR3 DNA	D gene	V gene	J gene	clone size	CDR3 length
CASSTPPGVGQPQHF	TGTGCCAGCAGTACCCCCCCGGGGGTCGGTCAGCCCCAGCATTTT	.	TRBV28	TRBJ1-5	medium-sized	15
CASSEDRNTEAFF	TGTGCCAGCAGCGAGGACAGGAACACTGAAGCTTTCTTT	.	TRBV9	TRBJ1-1	many	13
CASSRGARDTQYF	TGCGCCAGCAGTAGAGGGGCCCGAGATACGCAGTATTTT	.	TRBV10-2	TRBJ2-3	medium-sized	13
CAISPRQGPEELFF	TGTGCCATCAGTCCCCGACAGGGCCCGGAGGAGCTGTTTTTT	TRBD1	TRBV10-3	TRBJ2-2	many	14
CASSPGTENNSPLHF	TGCGCCAGCAGCCCGGGGACAGAAAATAATTCACCCCTCCACTTT	TRBD1	TRBV5-1	TRBJ1-6	medium-sized	15
CASSYSLAGGVETQYF	TGTGCCAGCAGTTACTCGTTGGCAGGGGGCGTGGAGACCCAGTACTTC	TRBD1	TRBV6-5	TRBJ2-5	many	16
CASSPSRDPTQFF	TGTGCCAGCAGTCCCTCTCGAGATCCCACGCAGTTCTTC	.	TRBV6-1	TRBJ2-1	many	13
CASSLSVDRFYGYTF	TGTGCCAGCAGCTTATCCGTTGACAGGTTCTATGGCTACACCTTC	.	TRBV7-9	TRBJ1-2	many	15
CASRGGGNTGELFF	TGTGCCAGCAGGGGAGGAGGGAACACCGGGGAGCTGTTTTTT	.	TRBV6-5	TRBJ2-2	many	14
CASSTNNQPQHF	TGTGCCAGCAGCACCAACAATCAGCCCCAGCATTTT	.	TRBV12-3/TRBV12-4	TRBJ1-5	medium-sized	12
CSARVAGEQETQYF	TGCAGTGCTAGAGTAGCGGGGGAGCAAGAGACCCAGTACTTC	TRBD2	TRBV20-1	TRBJ2-5	many	14
CASSLSGQETQYF	TGTGCCAGCAGCCTTAGCGGACAAGAGACCCAGTACTTC	.	TRBV28	TRBJ2-5	many	13
CASSPRQVRSTEAFF	TGTGCCAGCAGCCCTAGACAGGTCAGGAGTACTGAAGCTTTCTTT	.	TRBV11-3	TRBJ1-1	many	15
CATTDRPHSYEQYF	TGCGCCACTACGGACAGGCCGCACTCCTACGAGCAGTACTTC	TRBD1	TRBV10-2	TRBJ2-7	medium-sized	14
CASSITSGGAYEQFF	TGTGCCAGTAGTATCACCAGCGGGGGGGCTTATGAGCAGTTCTTC	TRBD2	TRBV19	TRBJ2-1	many	15
CASSHAMGTGGTPGANVLTF	TGCGCCAGCAGTCACGCTATGGGGACAGGCGGGACCCCTGGGGCCAACGTCCTGACTTTC	TRBD1	TRBV10-2	TRBJ2-6	few	20
CASSSPGTAQYEQYF	TGTGCCAGCAGCTCACCCGGGACAGCCCAATACGAGCAGTACTTC	TRBD1	TRBV7-8	TRBJ2-7	.	15
CASSPRTGQPGANVLTF	TGTGCCAGCAGCCCGAGGACAGGGCAACCTGGGGCCAACGTCCTGACTTTC	TRBD1	TRBV7-2	TRBJ2-6	many	17
CASSLGGTLRGQYF	TGTGCCAGCAGTTTGGGGGGGACGTTACGAGGGCAGTACTTC	TRBD2	TRBV12-3/TRBV12-4	TRBJ2-7	.	14
CASSSPPGQGYGYTF	TGTGCCAGCAGTTCACCTCCGGGACAGGGATATGGCTACACCTTC	TRBD1	TRBV28	TRBJ1-2	many	15
CASRGTEPYEQYF	TGTGCCAGCAGGGGGACGGAGCCCTACGAGCAGTACTTC	.	TRBV2	TRBJ2-7	many	13
CASSPWFAEAFF	TGTGCCAGCAGCCCGTGGTTTGCTGAAGCTTTCTTT	.	TRBV5-8	TRBJ1-1	medium-sized	12
CASSPGLAGVRNEQFF	TGTGCCAGCAGCCCAGGACTAGCGGGAGTAAGAAATGAGCAGTTCTTC	TRBD2	TRBV7-9	TRBJ2-1	.	16
CASSLAPTSQETQYF	TGCGCCAGCAGCTTGGCCCCGACAAGCCAAGAGACCCAGTACTTC	.	TRBV5-1	TRBJ2-5	many	15
CASSLDLEGREYF	TGTGCCAGCAGCTTAGATCTCGAGGGCAGGGAGTATTTT	.	TRBV11-2	TRBJ2-3	medium-sized	13
CASSLEGLAGGSLNEQFF	TGTGCCAGCAGCTTAGAAGGGCTAGCGGGGGGATCACTCAATGAGCAGTTCTTC	TRBD2	TRBV13	TRBJ2-1	.	18
CAISESTGAEGYEQYF	TGTGCCATCAGTGAGTCAACGGGGGCGGAGGGCTACGAGCAGTACTTC	.	TRBV10-3	TRBJ2-7	medium-sized	16
CASILPGQGNYGYTF	TGTGCCAGTATCCTTCCGGGACAGGGGAACTATGGCTACACCTTC	TRBD1	TRBV27	TRBJ1-2	many	15
CASSGDRIGTGELFF	TGCGCCAGCAGCGGTGACAGAATAGGGACCGGGGAGCTGTTTTTT	.	TRBV5-1	TRBJ2-2	many	15